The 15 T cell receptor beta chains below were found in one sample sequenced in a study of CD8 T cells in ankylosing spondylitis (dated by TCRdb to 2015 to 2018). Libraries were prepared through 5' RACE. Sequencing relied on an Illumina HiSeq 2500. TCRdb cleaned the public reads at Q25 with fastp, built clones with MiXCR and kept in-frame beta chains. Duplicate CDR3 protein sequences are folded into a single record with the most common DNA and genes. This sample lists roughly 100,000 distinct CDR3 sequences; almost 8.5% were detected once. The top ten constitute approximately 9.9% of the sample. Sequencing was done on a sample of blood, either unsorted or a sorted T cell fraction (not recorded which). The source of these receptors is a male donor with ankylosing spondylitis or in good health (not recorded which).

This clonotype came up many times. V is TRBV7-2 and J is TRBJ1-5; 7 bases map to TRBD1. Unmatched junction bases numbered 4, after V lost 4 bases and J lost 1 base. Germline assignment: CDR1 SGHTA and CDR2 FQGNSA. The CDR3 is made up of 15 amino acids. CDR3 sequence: CASSSDRSSNQPQHF. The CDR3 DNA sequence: TGTGCCAGCAGCTCGGACAGGAGCAGCAATCAGCCCCAGCATTTT. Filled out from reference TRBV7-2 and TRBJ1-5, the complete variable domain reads GAGVSQSPSNKVTEKGKDVELRCDPISGHTALYWYRQSLGQGLEFLIYFQGNSAPDKSGLPSDRFSAERTGGSVSTLTIQRTQQEDSAVYLCASSSDRSSNQPQHFGDGTRLSIL.

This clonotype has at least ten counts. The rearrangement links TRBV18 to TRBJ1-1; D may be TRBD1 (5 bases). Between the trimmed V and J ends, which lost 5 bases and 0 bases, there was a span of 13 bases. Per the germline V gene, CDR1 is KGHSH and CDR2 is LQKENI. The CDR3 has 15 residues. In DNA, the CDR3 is TGTGCCAGCTCAGGGACGGACTCCATGAACACTGAAGCTTTCTTT. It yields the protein CASSGTDSMNTEAFF.

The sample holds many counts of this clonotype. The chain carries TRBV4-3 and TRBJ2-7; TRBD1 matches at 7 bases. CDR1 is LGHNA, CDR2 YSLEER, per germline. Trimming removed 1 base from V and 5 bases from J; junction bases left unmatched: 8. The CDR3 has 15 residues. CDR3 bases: TGCGCCAGCAGCCAAGTCGACAGGGAGCTTAACGAGCAGTACTTC. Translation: CASSQVDRELNEQYF.

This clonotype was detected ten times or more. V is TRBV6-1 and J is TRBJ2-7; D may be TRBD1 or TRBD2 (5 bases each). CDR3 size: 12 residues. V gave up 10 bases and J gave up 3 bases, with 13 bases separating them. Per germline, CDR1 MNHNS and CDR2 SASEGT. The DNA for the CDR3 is TGTGCCATGGGACGGGGTTTCTACGAGCAGTACTTC. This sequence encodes CAMGRGFYEQYF.

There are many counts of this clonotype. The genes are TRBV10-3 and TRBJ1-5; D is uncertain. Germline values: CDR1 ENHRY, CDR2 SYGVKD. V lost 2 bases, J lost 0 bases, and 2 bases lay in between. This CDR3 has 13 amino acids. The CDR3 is CAISEGSNQPQHF. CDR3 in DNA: TGTGCCATCAGTGAGGGTAGCAATCAGCCCCAGCATTTT.

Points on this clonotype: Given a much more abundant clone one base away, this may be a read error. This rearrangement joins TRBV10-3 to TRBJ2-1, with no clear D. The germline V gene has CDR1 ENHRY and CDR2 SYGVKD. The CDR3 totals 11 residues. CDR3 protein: CTTRSYNEQFF. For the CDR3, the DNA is TGTACCACTCGCTCCTACAATGAGCAGTTCTTC.

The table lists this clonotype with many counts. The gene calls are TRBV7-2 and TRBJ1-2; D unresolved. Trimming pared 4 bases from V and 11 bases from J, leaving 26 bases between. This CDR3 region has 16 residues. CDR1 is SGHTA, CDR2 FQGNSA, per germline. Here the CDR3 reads CASSSRERSTLDSYTF. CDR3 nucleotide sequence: TGTGCCAGCAGCTCAAGGGAACGGTCTACACTTGACTCATACACCTTC.

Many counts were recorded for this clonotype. CDR3 nucleotide sequence: TGCAGTGCTAGACTAGCGGGGACCCAGGATACGCAGTATTTT. This encodes CSARLAGTQDTQYF. This rearrangement joins TRBV20-1 to TRBJ2-3, with 9 bases lining up with TRBD2. The CDR3 has 14 residues. CDR1 and CDR2 (germline): DFQATT, SNEGSKA (reference sequence). J gave up 6 bases and V 2 bases, and 6 bases lay outside the gene matches.

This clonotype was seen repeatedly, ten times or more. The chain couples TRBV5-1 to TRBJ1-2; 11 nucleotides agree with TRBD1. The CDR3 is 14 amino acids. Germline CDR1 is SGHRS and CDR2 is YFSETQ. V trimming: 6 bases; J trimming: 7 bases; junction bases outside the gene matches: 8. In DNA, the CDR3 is TGCGCCAGCATGCGGACAGGGGGCGAAAGTGGCTACACCTTC. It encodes CASMRTGGESGYTF. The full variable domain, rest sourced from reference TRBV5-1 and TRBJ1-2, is KAGVTQTPRYLIKTRGQQVTLSCSPISGHRSVSWYQQTPGQGLQFLFEYFSETQRNKGNFPGRFSGRQFSNSRSEMNVSTLELGDSALYLCASMRTGGESGYTFGSGTRLTVV.

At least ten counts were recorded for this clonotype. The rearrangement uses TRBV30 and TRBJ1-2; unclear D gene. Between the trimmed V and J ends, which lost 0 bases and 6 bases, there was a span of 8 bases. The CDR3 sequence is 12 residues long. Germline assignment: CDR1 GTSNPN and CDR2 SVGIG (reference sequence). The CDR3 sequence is CAWSVADHGYTF. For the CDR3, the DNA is TGTGCCTGGAGTGTAGCGGACCATGGCTACACCTTC.

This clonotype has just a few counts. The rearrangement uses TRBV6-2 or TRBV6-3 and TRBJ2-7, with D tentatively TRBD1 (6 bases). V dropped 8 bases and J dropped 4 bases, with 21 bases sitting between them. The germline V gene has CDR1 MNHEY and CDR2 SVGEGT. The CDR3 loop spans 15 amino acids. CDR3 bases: TGTGCCAGCGCACTCCCACAGGGTATAGAATACGAGCAGTACTTC. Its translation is CASALPQGIEYEQYF.

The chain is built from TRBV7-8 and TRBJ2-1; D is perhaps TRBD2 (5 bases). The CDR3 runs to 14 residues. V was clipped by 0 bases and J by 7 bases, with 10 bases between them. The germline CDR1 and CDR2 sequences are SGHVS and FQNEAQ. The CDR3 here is CASSLARASNEQFF. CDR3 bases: TGTGCCAGCAGCTTAGCGCGGGCTTCGAATGAGCAGTTCTTC.

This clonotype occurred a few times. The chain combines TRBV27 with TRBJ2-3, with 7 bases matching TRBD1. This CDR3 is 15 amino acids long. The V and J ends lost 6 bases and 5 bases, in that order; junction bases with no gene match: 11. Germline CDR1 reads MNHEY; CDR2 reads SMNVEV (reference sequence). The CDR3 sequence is CASSPDREIQDTQYF. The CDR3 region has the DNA TGTGCCAGCAGCCCAGACAGGGAGATTCAAGATACGCAGTATTTT.

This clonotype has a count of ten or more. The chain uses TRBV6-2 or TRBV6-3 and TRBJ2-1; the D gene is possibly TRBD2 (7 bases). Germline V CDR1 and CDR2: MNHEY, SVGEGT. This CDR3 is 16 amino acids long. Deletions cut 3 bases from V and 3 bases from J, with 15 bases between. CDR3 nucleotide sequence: TGTGCCAGCAGTTATGGGGGGGCGGCAGGCTACAATGAGCAGTTCTTC. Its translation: CASSYGGAAGYNEQFF.

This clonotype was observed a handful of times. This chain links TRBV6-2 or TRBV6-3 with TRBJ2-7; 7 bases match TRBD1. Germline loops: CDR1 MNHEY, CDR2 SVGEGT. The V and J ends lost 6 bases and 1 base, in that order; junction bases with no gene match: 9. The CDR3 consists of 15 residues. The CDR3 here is CASSLDRPSSYEQYF. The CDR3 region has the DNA TGTGCCAGCAGCCTGGACAGGCCCTCATCCTACGAGCAGTACTTC.